The rows below give T cell receptor beta chains drawn from one sample of a study of T cells in Graves' hyperthyroidism and ophthalmopathy. Via MiXCR, TCRdb re-called the multiplex PCR reads, giving one row per CDR3 protein. The repertoire consists of about 400,000 distinct CDR3 sequences, with under 15% occurring once and the leading ten covering about 13%. The specimen was blood. These receptors all stem from a man younger than 35 with Graves' ophthalmopathy. Both conserved end residues are part of each CDR3. The D gene is left open where the match is weak. Clone size is shown for a subset of rows, as once, few, many or a class of expanded clone.

d_call: .
v_call: TRBV19
j_call: TRBJ1-2
clone_size: many
cdr3_aa: CASSMRGSYGYTF
cdr3_nt: TGTGCCAGTAGTATGAGGGGGAGCTATGGCTACACCTTC

d_call: TRBD2
v_call: TRBV20-1
j_call: TRBJ2-5
clone_size: many
cdr3_aa: CSATDSRASGGIETQYF
cdr3_nt: TGCAGTGCTACCGACAGTAGGGCTAGCGGGGGTATAGAGACCCAGTACTTC

d_call: .
v_call: TRBV20-1
j_call: TRBJ2-2
clone_size: .
cdr3_aa: CSARDRVKNTGELFF
cdr3_nt: TGCAGTGCTAGAGACAGGGTGAAGAACACCGGGGAGCTGTTTTTT

d_call: .
v_call: TRBV5-6
j_call: TRBJ2-3
clone_size: many
cdr3_aa: CASSTSQDTQYF
cdr3_nt: TGTGCCAGCAGCACATCCCAAGATACGCAGTATTTT

d_call: .
v_call: TRBV5-1
j_call: TRBJ2-5
clone_size: many
cdr3_aa: CASSERGGAETQYF
cdr3_nt: TGCGCCAGCAGCGAGAGGGGGGGGGCGGAGACCCAGTACTTC

d_call: .
v_call: TRBV15
j_call: TRBJ1-6
clone_size: .
cdr3_aa: CATSRDQGSPLHF
cdr3_nt: TGTGCCACCAGCAGAGATCAGGGATCACCCCTCCACTTT

d_call: .
v_call: TRBV5-5
j_call: TRBJ1-3
clone_size: many
cdr3_aa: CASSIQVHLSGNTIYF
cdr3_nt: TGTGCCAGCAGCATTCAGGTTCATCTCTCTGGAAACACCATATATTTT

d_call: TRBD1
v_call: TRBV7-9
j_call: TRBJ2-7
clone_size: many
cdr3_aa: CASSPTGTGIHEQYF
cdr3_nt: TGTGCCAGCAGCCCTACCGGGACAGGGATCCACGAGCAGTACTTC

d_call: TRBD2
v_call: TRBV20-1
j_call: TRBJ2-1
clone_size: few
cdr3_aa: CSAKDPTSGRAGEQFF
cdr3_nt: TGCAGTGCTAAAGACCCGACTAGCGGGAGGGCCGGGGAGCAGTTCTTC

d_call: TRBD1
v_call: TRBV7-6
j_call: TRBJ2-3
clone_size: many
cdr3_aa: CASSQTTGPGDTQYF
cdr3_nt: TGTGCCAGCAGCCAAACGACAGGGCCTGGCGATACGCAGTATTTT

d_call: .
v_call: TRBV13
j_call: TRBJ1-2
clone_size: many
cdr3_aa: CASSSTGTPNYGYTF
cdr3_nt: TGTGCCAGCAGCTCTACCGGGACACCAAACTATGGCTACACCTTC

d_call: .
v_call: TRBV7-2
j_call: TRBJ1-6
clone_size: many
cdr3_aa: CASSLTGWSPLHF
cdr3_nt: TGTGCCAGCAGTTTAACGGGATGGTCACCCCTCCACTTT

d_call: .
v_call: TRBV7-8
j_call: TRBJ1-5
clone_size: many
cdr3_aa: CASSLLGGFGNQPQHF
cdr3_nt: TGTGCCAGCAGCTTACTCGGGGGATTTGGCAATCAGCCCCAGCATTTT

d_call: TRBD1
v_call: TRBV7-2
j_call: TRBJ2-5
clone_size: many
cdr3_aa: CASSLDRGTQYF
cdr3_nt: TGTGCCAGCAGCTTAGACAGGGGGACCCAGTACTTC

d_call: TRBD2
v_call: TRBV20-1
j_call: TRBJ2-5
clone_size: many
cdr3_aa: CSARVPSGSVETQYF
cdr3_nt: TGCAGTGCTAGAGTACCTAGCGGGAGCGTAGAGACCCAGTACTTC

d_call: TRBD2
v_call: TRBV24-1
j_call: TRBJ2-5
clone_size: .
cdr3_aa: CATSGQGTSGSQETQYF
cdr3_nt: TGTGCCACCAGTGGGCAGGGGACTAGCGGGAGTCAAGAGACCCAGTACTTC

d_call: TRBD1
v_call: TRBV2
j_call: TRBJ1-3
clone_size: .
cdr3_aa: CASKPDRVGNTIYF
cdr3_nt: TGTGCCAGCAAGCCCGACAGGGTTGGAAACACCATATATTTT

d_call: .
v_call: TRBV18
j_call: TRBJ2-7
clone_size: .
cdr3_aa: CASSSSQVAIAYEQYF
cdr3_nt: TGTGCCAGCTCATCCTCCCAGGTTGCGATCGCCTACGAGCAGTACTTC

d_call: TRBD2
v_call: TRBV7-9
j_call: TRBJ2-5
clone_size: .
cdr3_aa: CASRSQWTSGGQETQYF
cdr3_nt: TGTGCCAGCAGATCACAATGGACTAGCGGGGGCCAAGAGACCCAGTACTTC

d_call: .
v_call: TRBV5-1
j_call: TRBJ2-6
clone_size: .
cdr3_aa: CASSLAGSPSGANVLTF
cdr3_nt: TGCGCCAGCAGCTTGGCGGGTTCCCCCTCTGGGGCCAACGTCCTGACTTTC

d_call: .
v_call: TRBV20-1
j_call: TRBJ2-3
clone_size: many
cdr3_aa: CSAGDVVTDTQYF
cdr3_nt: TGCAGTGCTGGAGATGTAGTCACAGATACGCAGTATTTT

d_call: .
v_call: TRBV10-3
j_call: TRBJ2-7
clone_size: many
cdr3_aa: CAISPGTDSYEQYF
cdr3_nt: TGTGCCATCAGCCCCGGGACGGACTCCTACGAGCAGTACTTC

d_call: .
v_call: TRBV7-9
j_call: TRBJ2-3
clone_size: many
cdr3_aa: CASTTNVDTQYF
cdr3_nt: TGTGCCAGCACCACGAACGTCGATACGCAGTATTTT

d_call: .
v_call: TRBV5-6
j_call: TRBJ1-1
clone_size: many
cdr3_aa: CASTWWGFAEAFF
cdr3_nt: TGTGCCAGCACCTGGTGGGGGTTTGCTGAAGCTTTCTTT

d_call: .
v_call: TRBV20-1
j_call: TRBJ1-1
clone_size: many
cdr3_aa: CSARRGAAAGTEAFF
cdr3_nt: TGCAGTGCTCGACGGGGGGCGGCTGCCGGCACTGAAGCTTTCTTT

d_call: .
v_call: TRBV12-3/TRBV12-4
j_call: TRBJ1-1
clone_size: many
cdr3_aa: CASRTQAFPTEAFF
cdr3_nt: TGTGCCAGCAGAACGCAGGCTTTCCCCACTGAAGCTTTCTTT